This T cell receptor beta chain comes out of a study of shared clonotypes between healthy human individuals. This CDR3 has 15 amino acids. V lost 5 bases and J lost 10; bases outside the gene matches: 13. Germline CDR1 reads SGHAT; CDR2 reads FQNNGV. As defined, naive CD8 cells were CD45RO-negative and positively selected for CCR7, with terminally differentiated effector memory CD45RA+ cells excluded. The data were produced by immunoSEQ multiplex PCR, yet TCRdb's version contains in-frame clones alone and is incomplete. Of about 2 million clones listed, approximately 94% are singletons. The origin of this receptor is a man aged 18 to 29 in good health. The chain carries TRBV11-2 and TRBJ2-1; 8 nucleotides align to TRBD1. Sequencing was done on a sample of naive CD8+ T cells sorted from blood. The CDR3 DNA is TGTGCCAGCAGCCGAGGACAGGGAGGACCGATGGAGCAGTTCTTC. It yields the protein CASSRGQGGPMEQFF.